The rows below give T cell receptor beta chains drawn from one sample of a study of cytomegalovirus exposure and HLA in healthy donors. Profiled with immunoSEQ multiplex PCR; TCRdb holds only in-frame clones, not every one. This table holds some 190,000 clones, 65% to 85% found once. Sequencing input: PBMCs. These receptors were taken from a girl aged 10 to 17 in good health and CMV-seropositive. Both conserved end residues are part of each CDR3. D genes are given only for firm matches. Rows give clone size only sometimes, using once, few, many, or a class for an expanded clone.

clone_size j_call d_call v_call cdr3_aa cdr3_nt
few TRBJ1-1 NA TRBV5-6 CASSLAQNTEAFF TGTGCCAGCAGCTTGGCCCAGAACACTGAAGCTTTCTTT
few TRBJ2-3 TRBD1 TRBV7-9 CASSQGQGGTQYF TGTGCCAGCAGCCAGGGACAGGGCGGTACGCAGTATTTT
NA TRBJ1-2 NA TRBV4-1 CASSQAAETYYGYTF TGCGCCAGCAGCCAAGCGGCAGAGACATACTATGGCTACACCTTC
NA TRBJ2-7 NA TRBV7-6 CASSSLPGSYEQYF TGTGCCAGCAGCTCCCTGCCGGGGAGCTACGAGCAGTACTTC
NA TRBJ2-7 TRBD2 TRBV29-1 CSVEKREGQYEQYF TGCAGCGTTGAAAAGCGGGAGGGCCAATACGAGCAGTACTTC
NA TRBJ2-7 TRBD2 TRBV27 CASREREGSYEQYF TGTGCCAGCCGGGAGCGGGAGGGCTCCTACGAGCAGTACTTC
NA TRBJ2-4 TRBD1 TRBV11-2 CASSFSPGGFENIQYF TGTGCCAGCAGCTTTTCCCCAGGGGGTTTTGAAAACATTCAGTACTTC
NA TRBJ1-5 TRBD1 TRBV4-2 CASSKGARSNQPQHF TGTGCCAGCAGCAAGGGGGCGCGGAGCAATCAGCCCCAGCATTTT
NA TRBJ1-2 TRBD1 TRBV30 CACPDRTGDFGYTF TGTGCCTGTCCCGACCGGACAGGGGATTTTGGCTACACCTTC
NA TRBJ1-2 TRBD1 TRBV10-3 CAITTRQGPNYGYTF TGTGCCATCACCACGAGACAGGGACCCAACTATGGCTACACCTTC
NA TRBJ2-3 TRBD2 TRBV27 CASSLVAGGRDTQYF TGTGCCAGCAGTTTAGTAGCGGGAGGGCGGGATACGCAGTATTTT
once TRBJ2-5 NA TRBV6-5 CASRHGIKIGETQYF TGTGCCAGCAGACACGGGATTAAGATAGGGGAGACCCAGTACTTC
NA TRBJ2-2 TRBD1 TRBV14 CASSRTGGGTGELFF TGTGCCAGCAGCCGGACAGGGGGGGGCACCGGGGAGCTGTTTTTT
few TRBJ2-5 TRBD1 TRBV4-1 CASSHAPGQGALETQYF TGCGCCAGCAGCCATGCGCCGGGACAGGGGGCTTTAGAGACCCAGTACTTC
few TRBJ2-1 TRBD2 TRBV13 CASSLRTSPFDEQFF TGTGCCAGCAGCCTTCGGACTAGCCCTTTTGATGAGCAGTTCTTC
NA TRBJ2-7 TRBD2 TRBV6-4 CAGSPTSASYEQYF TGTGCCGGCAGCCCGACTAGCGCGTCCTACGAGCAGTACTTC
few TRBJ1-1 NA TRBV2 CASSSRTRPGTEAFF TGTGCCAGCAGTTCAAGGACACGACCGGGCACTGAAGCTTTCTTT
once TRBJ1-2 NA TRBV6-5 CASSYESFNYGYTF TGTGCCAGCAGTTACGAAAGCTTTAACTATGGCTACACCTTC
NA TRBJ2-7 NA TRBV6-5 CASSYGPGSSYEQYF TGTGCCAGCAGTTACGGTCCAGGTAGCTCCTACGAGCAGTACTTC
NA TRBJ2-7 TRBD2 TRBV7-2 CASSPTPLAAAYEQYF TGTGCCAGCAGCCCTACCCCCCTAGCGGCCGCTTACGAGCAGTACTTC
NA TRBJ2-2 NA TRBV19 CATTSWGANTGELFF TGTGCCACCACTAGTTGGGGTGCGAACACCGGGGAGCTGTTTTTT
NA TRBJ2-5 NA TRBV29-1 CSVNREVTQYF TGCAGCGTTAACAGGGAAGTGACCCAGTACTTC
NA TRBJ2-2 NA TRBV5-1 CASSIVANTGELFF TGCGCCAGCAGCATAGTTGCGAACACCGGGGAGCTGTTTTTT
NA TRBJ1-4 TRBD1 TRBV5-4 CASSPGQGRPNEKLFF TGTGCCAGCAGTCCGGGACAGGGCCGGCCTAATGAAAAACTGTTTTTT
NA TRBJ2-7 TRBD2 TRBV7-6 CASSSLAGPYEQYF TGTGCCAGCAGCTCGCTAGCGGGTCCCTACGAGCAGTACTTC
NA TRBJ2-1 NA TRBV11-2 CASSLDAREFF TGTGCCAGCAGCTTAGATGCCAGGGAGTTCTTC
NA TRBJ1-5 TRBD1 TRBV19 CATGGAGGGNQPQHF TGTGCCACAGGCGGGGCAGGGGGCGGCAATCAGCCCCAGCATTTT
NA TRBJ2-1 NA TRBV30 CAWSVTEINEQFF TGTGCCTGGAGTGTAACGGAGATCAATGAGCAGTTCTTC
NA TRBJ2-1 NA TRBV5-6 CASSWGLAGPYNEQFF TGTGCCAGCAGCTGGGGGTTGGCGGGGCCCTACAATGAGCAGTTCTTC
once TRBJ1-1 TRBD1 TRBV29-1 CSVRDRRGLNTEAFF TGCAGCGTCAGGGACAGGCGGGGGTTGAACACTGAAGCTTTCTTT
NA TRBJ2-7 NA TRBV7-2 CASSTEGGRRGSSYEQYF TGTGCCAGCAGCACAGAAGGGGGGAGGCGGGGGAGCTCCTACGAGCAGTACTTC
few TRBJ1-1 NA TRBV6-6 CASSGGNAEAFF TGTGCCAGCAGTGGGGGGAATGCTGAAGCTTTCTTT
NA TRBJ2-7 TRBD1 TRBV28 CGTRDRAGEQYF TGTGGTACCCGGGACAGGGCGGGGGAGCAGTACTTC
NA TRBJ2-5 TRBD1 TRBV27 CASRPTRDRGRETQYF TGTGCCAGCAGACCAACCCGGGACAGGGGGAGGGAGACCCAGTACTTC
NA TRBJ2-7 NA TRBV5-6 CASSLRFASEQYF TGTGCCAGCAGCTTGCGTTTTGCCAGCGAGCAGTACTTC
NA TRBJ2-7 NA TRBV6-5 CASNAALSYEQYF TGTGCCAGCAATGCGGCTCTCTCCTACGAGCAGTACTTC
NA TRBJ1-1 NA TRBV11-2 CASSSRTAARGLEAFF TGTGCCAGCAGCTCAAGGACAGCAGCCAGGGGTCTTGAAGCTTTCTTT
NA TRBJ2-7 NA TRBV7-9 CASSDVLQGLLSYEQYF TGTGCCAGCAGCGACGTTCTACAGGGCCTCCTCTCCTACGAGCAGTACTTC
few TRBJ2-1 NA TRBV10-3 CAISGGRGYEQFF TGTGCCATCAGCGGTGGGAGAGGGTATGAGCAGTTCTTC
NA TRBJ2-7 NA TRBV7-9 CASSLGGVDEQYF TGTGCCAGCAGCTTAGGGGGGGTAGACGAGCAGTACTTC
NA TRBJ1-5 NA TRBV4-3 CASSQDYLVRVNQPQHF TGCGCCAGCAGCCAAGATTACCTGGTCAGGGTGAATCAGCCCCAGCATTTT